The clone carrying this T cell receptor beta chain was counted a few times. The antigen remains undetermined. The sample originates from a study of T-cell memory formation after mild COVID-19. Study-level background: TCR clusters were mostly donor specific.

The CDR3 is 15 amino acids. Germline V gene data show CDR1 as MGHRA and CDR2 as YSYEKL. V was clipped by 2 bases and J by 7 bases, with 17 bases between them. Whole-study results and caveats: Cross-reactive memory seemingly joined, as some responding clones were found in pre-infection memory. CD8+ contracting clones occupied EMRA, while CD4+ ones occupied mainly CM and EM.

From the 5' RACE reads, TCRdb called clonotypes with MiXCR, one entry per CDR3 protein. The table lists 110,000 to 150,000 distinct CDR3 sequences, almost 25% of them singletons. Sequenced material: PBMCs or a T cell subset sorted from them (not recorded which). The source of this sequence is an adult woman who had mild COVID-19 (a few samples of this study predate the infection). Cell type and time point are not known. The chain joins TRBV4-1 to TRBJ1-1, with D hard to call. DNA of the CDR3: TGCGCCAGCAGCCAACCAGCCGACAAACTCCTTGAAGCTTTCTTT. This sequence encodes CASSQPADKLLEAFF.